This T cell receptor (beta chain) was captured by sequencing in a study of breast tumors, draining lymph nodes, adjacent tissues listed by TCRdb under 2016. About the full investigation: The study compared TCR beta repertoires across tumor, adjacent nontumor tissue and axillary lymph nodes from breast cancer patients. The study was designed to assess the relationships and possible T-cell exchange between tumor, surrounding tissue and draining lymph node repertoires in human breast cancer.

From a lookup of the germline V gene, CDR1 and CDR2 are SNHLY and FYNNEI. The CDR3, cysteine through phenylalanine, is 24 amino acids long. In the case of this clonotype: Its antigen target is currently unknown. The limits of the CDR3 on the DNA are not certain, so only TCRdb's listed CDR3 is given.

Sequencing was performed on an Illumina HiSeq 2000. TCR beta chain libraries were generated through multiplex PCR amplification. High-throughput sequencing was used to analyze the amplified TCR beta chain products. TCRdb handled the public reads itself, with Q25 trimming in fastp and clone calling in MiXCR, and kept productive beta chains. Rows merge per CDR3 protein into single entries with the most common DNA and genes. In this sample the table shows about 230,000 distinct CDR3 sequences, approximately 30% of which occur a single time. The ten largest clones add up to 1.4% of the sample. Lymph node samples came from the axillary draining lymph nodes of breast cancer patients. The investigation overall reported the following: In luminal-like breast cancer, tumor and nontumor tissue repertoires resembled each other significantly more than in basal-like breast cancer. A scenario in which most tumor T cells derive from the lymph node and then expand within tumor tissue was judged to be consistent with the data. Rather than being directly demonstrated, the conclusion that tumor T cells originate in lymph nodes was presented as consistent with a hypothesis. Tumors showed preferential V and J gene usage, and their T-cell repertoire diversity fell below that of lymph nodes yet above that of nontumor tissue.

The chain links TRBV2 with TRBJ2-7; the DNA was not compared with TRBD2, the D call given in the table. The clonotype comes from a female donor with breast cancer. Some clones in this sample may be carry-over from other donors' samples. Sequences were obtained from axillary lymph node tissue. The CDR3 protein sequence reads: CASSFYICSARVPLRGQDRREAYF.